One and the same sample provided the 2 T cell receptor beta chains below, sequenced in a study of cytomegalovirus exposure and HLA in healthy donors. PCR used 60 Vbeta primers and 13 Jbeta primers. Sequenced by immunoSEQ multiplex PCR; TCRdb stores in-frame clones only, minus some. The sample lists some 150,000 clones, roughly four fifths occurring once. Sequenced material: PBMCs. Receptors were obtained from a young man in good health and CMV-seropositive.

V and J are TRBV13 and TRBJ2-3; 14 positions match TRBD2. After removal of 5 bases from V and 4 bases from J, the junction contained 8 bases not matched to a gene. The CDR3 runs to 17 residues. Germline values: CDR1 PRHDT, CDR2 FYEKMQ (reference sequence). The CDR3 bases are TGTGCCAGCAGCCACTCTAGACTAGCGGGAGGGGCAGATACGCAGTATTTT. Its protein product is CASSHSRLAGGADTQYF.

The chain employs TRBV5-1 and TRBJ1-1; 10 bases map to TRBD1. The CDR3 totals 16 residues. V was clipped by 0 bases and J by 4 bases; unmatched bases: 6. Per germline, CDR1 SGHRS and CDR2 YFSETQ. In DNA form, the CDR3 reads TGCGCCAGCAGCTTGGGGGACAGGGGATGGGGCACTGAAGCTTTCTTT. This encodes CASSLGDRGWGTEAFF. Drawing the rest from reference TRBV5-1 and TRBJ1-1, the complete variable domain is KAGVTQTPRYLIKTRGQQVTLSCSPISGHRSVSWYQQTPGQGLQFLFEYFSETQRNKGNFPGRFSGRQFSNSRSEMNVSTLELGDSALYLCASSLGDRGWGTEAFFGQGTRLTVV.